These T cell receptor beta chains were read from a single sample in a study of blood T cell repertoires in COVID-19. Using immunoSEQ multiplex PCR, the repertoire was profiled, and TCRdb retains in-frame clones only, with some absent. The sample carries tens of thousands of clones, 75% to 95% recorded once. Source material: peripheral blood. The receptor set was obtained from a man aged 50-60 years with acute or convalescent COVID-19. Both conserved end residues are part of each CDR3. Fields, in order: D gene, J gene, clone size, V gene, CDR3 protein, CDR3 DNA. The D gene is left open where the match is weak. Size tells how often a clone was seen (once, few, many) or the class of an expanded clone, and some rows leave it out.

-	TRBJ2-7	-	TRBV3-1/TRBV3-2	CASSRRTYEQYF	TGTGCCAGCAGCCGGCGGACATACGAGCAGTACTTC
-	TRBJ2-5	-	TRBV25-1	CASRTTGPGAETQYF	TGTGCCAGCAGGACCACAGGGCCCGGGGCAGAGACCCAGTACTTC
-	TRBJ1-4	-	TRBV2	CASSEESLGGSSLFF	TGTGCCAGCAGTGAAGAAAGTTTAGGGGGATCTTCTCTGTTTTTT
TRBD1	TRBJ1-1	-	TRBV28	CASSRGGTGAEAFF	TGTGCCAGCAGCCGGGGAGGGACAGGGGCTGAAGCTTTCTTT
-	TRBJ1-6	-	TRBV6-5	CASSQGLGNSPLHF	TGTGCCAGCAGTCAGGGGTTGGGGAATTCACCCCTCCACTTT
-	TRBJ1-4	-	TRBV5-5	CASSRAGHEKLFF	TGTGCCAGCTCCCGGGCAGGGCACGAAAAACTGTTTTTT
TRBD1	TRBJ1-4	once	TRBV6-4	CASSPGTGGRNEKLFF	TGTGCCAGCAGTCCCGGGACAGGGGGTCGGAATGAAAAACTGTTTTTT
-	TRBJ2-6	-	TRBV19	CASSPRGSSGANVLTF	TGTGCCAGTAGTCCTAGAGGGAGCTCTGGGGCCAACGTCCTGACTTTC
-	TRBJ1-5	-	TRBV5-1	CASKTTVSDNQPQHF	TGCGCCAGCAAAACGACAGTAAGTGACAATCAGCCCCAGCATTTT
-	TRBJ2-1	-	TRBV7-3	CASSLRQVDDNEQFF	TGTGCCAGCAGCTTAAGACAGGTGGACGACAATGAGCAGTTCTTC
TRBD1	TRBJ2-6	-	TRBV5-1	CASSSGTGVTGANVLTF	TGCGCCAGCAGCTCCGGGACAGGGGTAACTGGGGCCAACGTCCTGACTTTC
-	TRBJ2-7	few	TRBV24-1	CATSQGWDEQYF	TGTGCCACCAGCCAGGGTTGGGACGAGCAGTACTTC
TRBD1	TRBJ2-2	-	TRBV7-3	CASSPRQGHTGELFF	TGTGCCAGCAGCCCCAGACAGGGACACACCGGGGAGCTGTTTTTT
TRBD1	TRBJ2-5	-	TRBV3-1/TRBV3-2	CASSPTGAKETQYF	TGTGCCAGCAGCCCGACAGGGGCGAAAGAGACCCAGTACTTC
-	TRBJ2-3	-	TRBV10-1	CASSEGALVTDTQYF	TGCGCCAGCAGTGAAGGGGCCTTAGTCACAGATACGCAGTATTTT
TRBD1	TRBJ2-1	-	TRBV5-1	CASSSGQGYYNEQFF	TGCGCCAGCAGCTCCGGACAGGGTTATTATAATGAGCAGTTCTTC